This T cell receptor (beta chain) appears in the sequencing data of a study of T-cell memory formation after mild COVID-19. This clonotype has a handful of counts. One entry per CDR3 protein results from TCRdb running MiXCR on the 5' RACE reads. The sample gives roughly 600,000 distinct CDR3 sequences, approximately 19% of which show up once; approximately 12% is in the top ten. CDR3 length: 16 amino acids. The germline V and J ends were trimmed by 1 base and 5 bases, with 17 bases remaining between them. Germline CDR1 and CDR2: SEHNR and FQNEAQ (reference sequence). The rearrangement links TRBV7-9 to TRBJ1-2, with D possibly matching TRBD1 (6 bases). Input material: PBMCs or a T cell subset sorted from them (not recorded which). The TCR originated in an adult woman who had mild COVID-19 (a few samples of this study predate the infection). Cell type and time point are not known. CDR3 sequence: CASSLDQGKTGYGYTF. CDR3 DNA sequence: TGTGCCAGCAGCTTAGACCAGGGGAAAACCGGGTATGGCTACACCTTC.